This TCR beta chain was obtained from a study of CD8 T cells in Susac syndrome. RNA in amounts of roughly 0.5 to 1 ug was reverse transcribed with random hexamers. Amplification of TCR beta CDR3 across 54 Vbeta and 13 Jbeta was performed with immunoSEQ multiplex PCR. TCRdb reprocessed the immunoSEQ multiplex PCR reads with MiXCR, giving one entry per CDR3 protein. The table has approximately 280,000 distinct CDR3 sequences, 70% to 90% seen once. Trimming stripped 2 bases from V and 5 bases from J, with 16 bases between. CDR1 MNHEY and CDR2 SMNVEV come from the germline V gene (reference sequence). The CDR3 extends over 15 amino acids.

This receptor was identified in a human donor with multiple sclerosis. Sequenced sample: CD8+ T cells from PBMCs. This rearrangement joins TRBV27 to TRBJ2-7, with a weak D call TRBD2 (5 bases). The CDR3 DNA reads as TGTGCCAGCAGTTTAGTTTGGCGGGTAGGCCACGAGCAGTACTTC. It is translated as CASSLVWRVGHEQYF.